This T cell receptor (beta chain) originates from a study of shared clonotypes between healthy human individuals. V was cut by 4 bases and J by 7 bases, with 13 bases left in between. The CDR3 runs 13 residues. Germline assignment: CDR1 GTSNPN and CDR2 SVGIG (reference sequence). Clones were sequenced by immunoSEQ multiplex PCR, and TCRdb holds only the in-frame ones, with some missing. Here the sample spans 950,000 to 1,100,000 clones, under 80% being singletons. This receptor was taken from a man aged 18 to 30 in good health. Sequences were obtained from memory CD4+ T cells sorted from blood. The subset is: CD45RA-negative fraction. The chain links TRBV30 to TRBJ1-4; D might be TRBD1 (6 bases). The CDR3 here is CAWNQGRGEKLFF. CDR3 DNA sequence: TGTGCCTGGAATCAGGGGCGGGGTGAAAAACTGTTTTTT.